This record looks at one T cell receptor beta chain sequence and its context. There is no known antigen for this receptor. Nothing much larger sits one base from this clone, and base qualities are not available. This sample was included in a study of blood T cell repertoires in COVID-19 (TCRdb year 2020). General notes on the study: Samples from collaborators originated in the United States, Italy and Spain and spanned both the acute and convalescent phases of COVID-19. The prospective study material was composed of cDNA or gDNA derived from T cells, B-cell-depleted T cells, or PBMCs. The dataset comprised deeply sampled blood TCRbeta repertoires from subjects exposed to, actively infected with, or recovered from COVID-19. The repertoires were released in a freely available public database meant as a resource for research on the immune response to SARS-CoV-2. Samples were obtained from the ongoing ImmuneRACE study (first 160 participants) and from 1,000 to 1,500 subjects provided by 6 global collaborators. Nearly every sample came with metadata listing a de-identified subject ID, COVID-19 status, age in years and sex. Where available, HLA class I and class II types were taken from metadata supplied by the sample provider and were not determined by assay-based typing.

TCRbeta CDR3 regions were amplified from genomic DNA using the immunoSEQ Assay, a bias-controlled multiplex PCR. Turning to the authors' computational methods: Nucleated cell counts per sample were estimated from amplification of reference gene primers within the assay. To quantify the absolute abundance of each unique TCRbeta CDR3 rearrangement, sequence reads were collapsed and filtered. For each sample, productive Simpson clonality was calculated as the square root of Simpson's diversity index over productive rearrangements. The source is immuneACCESS, and TCRdb retained only in-frame sequences with V and J called. Part of the clones is not carried over; for the studies checked, unresolved V genes explain less than half of this, and the remainder is unexplained. V, J and clone size were drawn from that table, and D and trimming were deduced from the DNA. For this sample the table gives 58,000 or so clones, of which over 70% were detected only once. The leading ten clones occupy 4% to 6% of the sample.

The collaborating institutions used their own protocols to collect whole blood in K2EDTA tubes. For TCRbeta analysis, collaborators shipped samples as frozen whole blood, isolated PBMCs, or DNA extracted from either of those sample types. On the study overall, not on this receptor specifically: Clinical and demographic metadata were provided uncurated, with the amount varying by source and participant.

CDR1 and CDR2 are read off the germline V gene (reference sequence) as LNHNV and YYDKDF. Taken from cysteine to phenylalanine, the CDR3 has 16 residues. Only the CDR3 portion is preserved as DNA: 48 bases, with reading frame beginning at the first base. For this chain, trimming is 1 base at the V end and 4 bases at the J end, and the number of junction bases without a gene match is 9. The rearranged chain carries TRBV15 and TRBJ2-7; 8 of the junction bases match TRBD2. This receptor was taken from a human donor in a cohort sampled during active COVID-19. The specimen was peripheral blood. The encoded CDR3 is CATSRGGGGGLYEQYF. The nucleotides are TGTGCCACCAGCAGAGGCGGGGGCGGGGGGCTTTACGAGCAGTACTTC.